This TCR beta chain comes out of a study of T cell changes during pregnancy in multiple sclerosis. The table came from immunoSEQ multiplex PCR; TCRdb's copy has only in-frame clones and leaves some out. The sample includes approximately 66,000 clones, almost 95% seen only once; the top ten take just under 2%. CDR3 length: 11 amino acids. CDR1 and CDR2 from the germline V gene are DFQATT and SNEGSKA (reference sequence). V lost 2 bases, J lost 1 base, and 3 bases lay in between. The V gene is TRBV20-1, the J gene TRBJ2-7; D unclear. The sequencing here drew on peripheral blood, taken in the third trimester of pregnancy. The source of this sequence is a female donor in good health, enrolled as a control in a pregnancy study. The CDR3 sequence: CSARLSYEQYF. The CDR3 DNA sequence: TGCAGTGCTAGACTGTCCTACGAGCAGTACTTC.